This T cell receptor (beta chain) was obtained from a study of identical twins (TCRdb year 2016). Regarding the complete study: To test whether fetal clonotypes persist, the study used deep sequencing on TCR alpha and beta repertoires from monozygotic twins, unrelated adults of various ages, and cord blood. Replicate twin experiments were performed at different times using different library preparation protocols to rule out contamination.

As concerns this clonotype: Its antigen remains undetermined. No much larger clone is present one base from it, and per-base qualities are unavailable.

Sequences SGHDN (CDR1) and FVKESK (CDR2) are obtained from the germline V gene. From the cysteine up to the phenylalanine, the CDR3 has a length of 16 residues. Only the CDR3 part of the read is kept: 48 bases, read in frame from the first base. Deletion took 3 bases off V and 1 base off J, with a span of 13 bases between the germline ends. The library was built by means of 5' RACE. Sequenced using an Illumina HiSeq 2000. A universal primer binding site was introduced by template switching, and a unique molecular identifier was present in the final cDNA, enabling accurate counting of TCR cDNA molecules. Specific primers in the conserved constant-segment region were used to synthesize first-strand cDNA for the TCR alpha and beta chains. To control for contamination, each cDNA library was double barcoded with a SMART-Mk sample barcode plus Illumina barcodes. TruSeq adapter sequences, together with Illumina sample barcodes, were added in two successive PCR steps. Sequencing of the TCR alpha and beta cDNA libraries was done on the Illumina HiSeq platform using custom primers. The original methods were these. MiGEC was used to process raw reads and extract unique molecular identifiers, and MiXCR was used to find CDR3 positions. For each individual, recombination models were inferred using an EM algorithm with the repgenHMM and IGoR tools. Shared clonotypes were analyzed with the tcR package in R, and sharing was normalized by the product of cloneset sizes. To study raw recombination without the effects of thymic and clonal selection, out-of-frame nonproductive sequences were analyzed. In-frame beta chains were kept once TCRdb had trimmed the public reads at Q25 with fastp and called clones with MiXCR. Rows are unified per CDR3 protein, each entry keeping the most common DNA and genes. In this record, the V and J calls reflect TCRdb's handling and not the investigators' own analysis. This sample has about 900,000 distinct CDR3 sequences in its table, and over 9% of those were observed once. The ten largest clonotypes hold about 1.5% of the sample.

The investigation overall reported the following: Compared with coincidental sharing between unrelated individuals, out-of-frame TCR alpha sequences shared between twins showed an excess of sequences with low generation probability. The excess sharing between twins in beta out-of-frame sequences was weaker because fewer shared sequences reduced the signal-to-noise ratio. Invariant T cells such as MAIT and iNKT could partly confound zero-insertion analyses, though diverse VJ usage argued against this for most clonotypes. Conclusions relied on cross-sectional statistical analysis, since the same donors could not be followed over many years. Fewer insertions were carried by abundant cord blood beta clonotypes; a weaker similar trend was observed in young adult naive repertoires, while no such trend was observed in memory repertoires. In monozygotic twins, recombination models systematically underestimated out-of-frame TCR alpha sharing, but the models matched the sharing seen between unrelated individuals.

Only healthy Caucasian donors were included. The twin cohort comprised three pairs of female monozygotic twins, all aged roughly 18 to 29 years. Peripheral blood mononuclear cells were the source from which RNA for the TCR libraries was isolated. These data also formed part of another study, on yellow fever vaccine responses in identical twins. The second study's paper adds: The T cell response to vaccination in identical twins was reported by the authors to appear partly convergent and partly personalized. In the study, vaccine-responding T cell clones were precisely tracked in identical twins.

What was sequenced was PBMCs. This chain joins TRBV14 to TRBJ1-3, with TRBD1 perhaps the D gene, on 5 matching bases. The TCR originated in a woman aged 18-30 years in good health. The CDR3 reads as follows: CASSQSFGGSGNTIYF. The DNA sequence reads TGTGCCAGCAGCCAGAGTTTTGGGGGTTCTGGAAACACCATATATTTT.